This T cell receptor (beta chain) was observed in a study of blood T cell repertoires in COVID-19. Study as a whole: Specimens from acute and convalescent COVID-19 originated in the United States, Italy and Spain. T cells, B-cell-depleted T cells, or PBMCs provided the cDNA or gDNA that served as material.

How the authors handled the data: Reference gene primers were amplified, and this amplification served to estimate nucleated cell counts. Clones were sequenced by immunoSEQ multiplex PCR, and TCRdb holds only the in-frame ones, with some missing. V and J calls and clone size are given by that table; D and trimming were obtained from the DNA. The repertoire has under 150,000 clones, around 86% of them found once; the top ten carry around 9.9%. Germline assignment: CDR1 MDHEN and CDR2 SYDVKM. There are 17 residues in the CDR3. The V end was cut by 4 bases, the J end by 8 bases, with 23 bases between. Sample: peripheral blood. This sequence joins TRBV28 and TRBJ1-4, with a tentative D call TRBD1 (6 bases). The sequence came from a man aged 80 or over with acute or convalescent COVID-19. CDR3 amino acids: CASSSLMGGGPREKLFF. Here the CDR3 DNA reads TGTGCCAGCAGTTCTCTCATGGGCGGGGGCCCCAGGGAAAAACTGTTTTTT.